This T cell receptor (beta chain) was observed in a study of blood T cell repertoires in COVID-19. As for the study in general: Acute-phase and convalescent COVID-19 samples originated in the United States, Italy and Spain.

The CDR3 has 19 residues. Trimming at V came to 4 bases and at J to 6 bases, leaving 17 bases not matched to a gene. Germline CDR1 reads MGHRA; CDR2 reads YSYEKL. The assay was immunoSEQ multiplex PCR, and TCRdb's table has in-frame clones only and misses some. The sample shows about 200,000 clones, roughly 79% of them seen only once. J is TRBJ1-5 and V is TRBV4-1; 11 bases match TRBD1. Sequences were obtained from PBMCs or T cells enriched from blood (not recorded which). The source of this sequence is a woman in her forties or fifties with acute COVID-19. CDR3 nucleotides: TGCGCCAGCAGCCCCTTATCATCGATTGGACAGGGGGCTATTCAGCCCCAGCATTTT. Its protein is CASSPLSSIGQGAIQPQHF.